This TCR beta chain was identified in a study of T cells in Graves' hyperthyroidism and ophthalmopathy. The CDR3 is made up of 12 amino acids. CDR1 is DFQATT and CDR2 is SNEGSKA in the germline V gene (reference sequence). Disease lasting under 3 months, a NOSPECS grade of at least 4, and a Clinical Activity Score of at least 3 were features of the ophthalmopathy patients. This clonotype was observed at least ten times. TCR beta CDR3 sequences were amplified from RNA transcripts. With the HTBI primer set, the TCR CDR3 went through a first round of RT-PCR. MiXCR, applied by TCRdb to the multiplex PCR reads, yields one record per CDR3 protein. Seen here are approximately 610,000 distinct CDR3 sequences, roughly 14% observed once, and the top ten hold about 4.5%.

This receptor was taken from a middle-aged woman with Graves' ophthalmopathy. The chain couples TRBV20-1 to TRBJ1-5; D remains unclear. The sample was blood. The CDR3 sequence is CSIGVPNQPQHF. DNA of the CDR3: TGCAGCATTGGGGTGCCCAATCAGCCCCAGCATTTT.